The T cell receptor (beta chain) described here comes from a study of blood T cell repertoires in COVID-19. Authors' processing steps: The authors estimated nucleated cell counts from reference gene primer amplification. Here immunoSEQ multiplex PCR was the method, and the copy in TCRdb shows in-frame clones only, minus some. D and trimming come from the DNA, and the V and J calls and clone size come from that table. The data contain over 150,000 clones, roughly 85% of them seen just once; the ten biggest clones take up 6.2%. Two negative PCRs, clearance, or symptom resolution characterized the recovered Cohort 3 donors. The CDR3 extends over 14 amino acids. The germline V gene has CDR1 LNHDA and CDR2 SQIVND (reference sequence). Trimming stripped 2 bases from V and 3 bases from J, with 10 bases between.

The specimen was PBMCs or T cells enriched from blood (not recorded which). The sequence came from a man aged 35 to 55 who had recovered from COVID-19. V gene TRBV19 combines with J gene TRBJ1-1; tentatively, D is TRBD1 (6 bases). In nucleotides, the CDR3 is TGTGCCAGTAGTATATGGCAGGGGTACACTGAAGCTTTCTTT. Its translation: CASSIWQGYTEAFF.